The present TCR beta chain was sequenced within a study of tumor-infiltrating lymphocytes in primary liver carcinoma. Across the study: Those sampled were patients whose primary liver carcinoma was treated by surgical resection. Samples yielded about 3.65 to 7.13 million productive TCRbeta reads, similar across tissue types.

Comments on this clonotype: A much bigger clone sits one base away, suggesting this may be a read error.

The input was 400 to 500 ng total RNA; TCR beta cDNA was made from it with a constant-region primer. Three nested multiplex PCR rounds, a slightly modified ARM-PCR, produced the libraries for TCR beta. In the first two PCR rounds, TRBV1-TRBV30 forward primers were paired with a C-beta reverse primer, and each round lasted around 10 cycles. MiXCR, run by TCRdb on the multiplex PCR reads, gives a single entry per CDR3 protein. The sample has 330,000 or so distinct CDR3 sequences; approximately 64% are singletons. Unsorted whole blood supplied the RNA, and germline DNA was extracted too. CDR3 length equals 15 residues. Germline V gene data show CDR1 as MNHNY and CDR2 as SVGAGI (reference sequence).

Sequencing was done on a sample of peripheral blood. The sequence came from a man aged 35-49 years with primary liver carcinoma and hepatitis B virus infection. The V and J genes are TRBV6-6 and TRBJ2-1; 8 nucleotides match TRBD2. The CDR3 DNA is TGTGCCAGCAGTGGACTAGCTGTGAGGACCAATGGGCAGTTCTTC. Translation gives CASSGLAVRTNGQFF.